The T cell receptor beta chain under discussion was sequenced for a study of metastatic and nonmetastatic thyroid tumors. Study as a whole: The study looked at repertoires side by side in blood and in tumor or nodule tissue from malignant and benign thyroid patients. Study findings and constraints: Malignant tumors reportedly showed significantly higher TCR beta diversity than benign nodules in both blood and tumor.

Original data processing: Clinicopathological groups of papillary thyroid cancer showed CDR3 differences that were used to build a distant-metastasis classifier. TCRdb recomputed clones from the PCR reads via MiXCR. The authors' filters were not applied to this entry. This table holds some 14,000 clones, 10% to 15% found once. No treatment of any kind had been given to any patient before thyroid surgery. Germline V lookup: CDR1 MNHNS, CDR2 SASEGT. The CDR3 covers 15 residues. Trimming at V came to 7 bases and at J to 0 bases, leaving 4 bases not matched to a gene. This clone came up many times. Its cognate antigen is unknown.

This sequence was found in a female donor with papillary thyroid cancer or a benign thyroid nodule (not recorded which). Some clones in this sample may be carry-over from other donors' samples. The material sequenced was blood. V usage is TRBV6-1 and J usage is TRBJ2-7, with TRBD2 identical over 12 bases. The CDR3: CASTGLAGASYEQYF. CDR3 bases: TGTGCCAGCACGGGACTAGCGGGTGCCTCCTACGAGCAGTACTTC.